Below, one T cell receptor (beta chain) is given with its context. Its antigen is not identified. What was sequenced were expressed TCRB transcripts, since all of the isolated RNA had been reverse transcribed. The assay was immunoSEQ multiplex PCR, and TCRdb's table has in-frame clones only and misses some. The data show about 240,000 clones, with approximately 14% seen just once and 0.015% to 0.02% held by the top ten. The CDR3 consists of 18 residues. The V segment lost 3 bases and the J segment 1 base; nucleotides outside the gene matches: 7. In germline, CDR1 is KGHSH, CDR2 LQKENI. This specimen belongs to a study of beta chain features in type 1 diabetes. Overall study results and limits: A moderate, significant TCRB CDR3 shortening appeared in type 1 diabetes across four CD4+ subsets.

The gene calls are TRBV18 and TRBJ2-1; 12 bases match TRBD2. This TCR derives from a man aged 25-45 years with type 1 diabetes. Sequenced: naive CD4+ T cells from blood. DNA for the CDR3: TGTGCCAGCTCACCCCGACTACTAGCGGGAGGTTCCTACAATGAGCAGTTCTTC. This codes for CASSPRLLAGGSYNEQFF. Full variable domain (rest looked up from reference TRBV18 and TRBJ2-1): NAGVMQNPRHLVRRRGQEARLRCSPMKGHSHVYWYRQLPEEGLKFMVYLQKENIIDESGMPKERFSAEFPKEGPSILRIQQVVRGDSAAYFCASSPRLLAGGSYNEQFFGPGTRLTVL.